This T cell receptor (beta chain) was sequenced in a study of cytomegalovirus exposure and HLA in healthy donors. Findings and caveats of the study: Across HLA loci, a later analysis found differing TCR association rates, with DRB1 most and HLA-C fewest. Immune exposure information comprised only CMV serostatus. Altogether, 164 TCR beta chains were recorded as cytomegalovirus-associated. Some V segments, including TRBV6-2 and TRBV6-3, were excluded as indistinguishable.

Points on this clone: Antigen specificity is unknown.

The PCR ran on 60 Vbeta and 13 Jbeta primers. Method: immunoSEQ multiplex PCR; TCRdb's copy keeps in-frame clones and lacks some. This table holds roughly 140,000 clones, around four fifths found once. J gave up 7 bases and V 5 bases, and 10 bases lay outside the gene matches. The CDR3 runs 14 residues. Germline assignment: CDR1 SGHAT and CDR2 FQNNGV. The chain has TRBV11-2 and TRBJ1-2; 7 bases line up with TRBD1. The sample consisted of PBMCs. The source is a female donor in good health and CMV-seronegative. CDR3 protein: CASSRGGKGGGYTF. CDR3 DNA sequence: TGTGCCAGCAGCAGAGGGGGCAAAGGGGGTGGCTACACCTTC.